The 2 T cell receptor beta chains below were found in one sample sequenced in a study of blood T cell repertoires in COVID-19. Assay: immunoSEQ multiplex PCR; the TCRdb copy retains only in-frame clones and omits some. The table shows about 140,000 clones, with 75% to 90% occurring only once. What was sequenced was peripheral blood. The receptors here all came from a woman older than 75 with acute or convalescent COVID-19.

For the CDR3, the DNA is TGTGCCAGCAGTCCCATTGGACAGGGCCACACTGAAGCTTTCTTT. Its translation: CASSPIGQGHTEAFF. This chain uses TRBV6-5 with TRBJ1-1; 8 bases fit TRBD1. The CDR3 length is 15 residues. In germline, CDR1 is MNHEY, CDR2 SVGAGI. Trimming at V came to 5 bases and at J to 3 bases, leaving 8 bases not matched to a gene.

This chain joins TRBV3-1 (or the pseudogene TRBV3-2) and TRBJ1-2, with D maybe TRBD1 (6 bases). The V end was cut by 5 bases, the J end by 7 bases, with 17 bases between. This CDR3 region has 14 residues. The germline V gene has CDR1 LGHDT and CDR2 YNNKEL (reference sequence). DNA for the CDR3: TGTGCCAGCAGCTTCCACAGGGAGGGAAGTGGCTACACCTTC. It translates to CASSFHREGSGYTF.